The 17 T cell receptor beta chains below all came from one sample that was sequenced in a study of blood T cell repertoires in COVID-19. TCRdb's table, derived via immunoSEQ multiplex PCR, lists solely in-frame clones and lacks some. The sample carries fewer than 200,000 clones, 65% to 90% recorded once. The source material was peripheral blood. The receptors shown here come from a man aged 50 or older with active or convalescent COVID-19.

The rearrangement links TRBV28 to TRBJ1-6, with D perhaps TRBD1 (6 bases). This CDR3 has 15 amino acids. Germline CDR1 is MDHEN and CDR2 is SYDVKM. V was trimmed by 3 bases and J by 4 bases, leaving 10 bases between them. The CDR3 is CASSFGQGYNSPLHF. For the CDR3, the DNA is TGTGCCAGCAGTTTCGGGCAGGGGTATAATTCACCCCTCCACTTT.

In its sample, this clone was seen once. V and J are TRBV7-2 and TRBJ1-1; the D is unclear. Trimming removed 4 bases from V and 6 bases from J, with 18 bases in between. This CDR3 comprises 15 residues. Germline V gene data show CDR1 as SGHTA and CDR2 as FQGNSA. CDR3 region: CASSSDGLIEAEAFF. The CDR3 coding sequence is TGTGCCAGCAGCTCCGATGGACTCATTGAGGCTGAAGCTTTCTTT.

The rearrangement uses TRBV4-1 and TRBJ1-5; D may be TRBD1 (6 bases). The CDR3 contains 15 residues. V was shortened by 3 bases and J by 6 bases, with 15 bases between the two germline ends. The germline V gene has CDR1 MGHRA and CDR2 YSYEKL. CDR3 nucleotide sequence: TGCGCCAGCAGCCAGAAGGGCAGGGGAACTCAGCCCCAGCATTTT. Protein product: CASSQKGRGTQPQHF.

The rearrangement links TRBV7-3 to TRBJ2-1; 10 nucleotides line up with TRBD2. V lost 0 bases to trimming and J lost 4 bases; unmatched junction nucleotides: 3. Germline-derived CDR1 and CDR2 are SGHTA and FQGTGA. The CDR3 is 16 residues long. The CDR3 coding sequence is TGTGCCAGCAGCTTAACTGCTAGCGGGAGTTACAATGAGCAGTTCTTC. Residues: CASSLTASGSYNEQFF.

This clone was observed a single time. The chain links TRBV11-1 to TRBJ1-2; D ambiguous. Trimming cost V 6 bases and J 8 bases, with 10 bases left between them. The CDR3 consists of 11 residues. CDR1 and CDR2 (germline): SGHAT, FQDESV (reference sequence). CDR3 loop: CASRSNEGYTF. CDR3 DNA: TGTGCCAGCAGGAGTAATGAAGGCTACACCTTC.

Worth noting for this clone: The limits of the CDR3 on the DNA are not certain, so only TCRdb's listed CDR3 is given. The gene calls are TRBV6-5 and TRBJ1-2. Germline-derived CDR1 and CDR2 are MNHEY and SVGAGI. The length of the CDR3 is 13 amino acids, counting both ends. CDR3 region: CASSTSGFYGYTF.

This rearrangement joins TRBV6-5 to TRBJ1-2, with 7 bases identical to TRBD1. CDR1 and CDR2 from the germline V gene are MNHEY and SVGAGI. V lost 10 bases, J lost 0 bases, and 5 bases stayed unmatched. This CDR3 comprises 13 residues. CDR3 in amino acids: CATQGQSNYGYTF. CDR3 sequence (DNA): TGTGCCACCCAGGGACAGTCTAACTATGGCTACACCTTC.

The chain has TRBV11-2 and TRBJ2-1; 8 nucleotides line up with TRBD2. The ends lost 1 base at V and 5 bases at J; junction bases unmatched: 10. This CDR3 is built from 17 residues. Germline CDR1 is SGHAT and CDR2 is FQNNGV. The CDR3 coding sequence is TGTGCCAGCAGCTTAGCACCCGGGAGGGTAGAGGACAATGAGCAGTTCTTC. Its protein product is CASSLAPGRVEDNEQFF.

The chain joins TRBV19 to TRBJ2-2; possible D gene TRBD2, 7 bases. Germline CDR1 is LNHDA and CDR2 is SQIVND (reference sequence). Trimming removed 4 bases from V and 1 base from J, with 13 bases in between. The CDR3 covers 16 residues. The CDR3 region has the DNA TGTGCCAGTAGTAAAGGCGGGGGCCGGAACACCGGGGAGCTGTTTTTT. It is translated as CASSKGGGRNTGELFF. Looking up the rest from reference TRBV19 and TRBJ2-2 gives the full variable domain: DGGITQSPKYLFRKEGQNVTLSCEQNLNHDAMYWYRQDPGQGLRLIYYSQIVNDFQKGDIAEGYSVSREKKESFPLTVTSAQKNPTAFYLCASSKGGGRNTGELFFGEGSRLTVL.

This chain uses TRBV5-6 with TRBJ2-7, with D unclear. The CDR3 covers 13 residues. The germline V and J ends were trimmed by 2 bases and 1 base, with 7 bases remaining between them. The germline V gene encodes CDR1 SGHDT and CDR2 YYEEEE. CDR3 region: CASSFVLSYEQYF. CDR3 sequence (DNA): TGTGCCAGCAGCTTTGTACTATCCTACGAGCAGTACTTC. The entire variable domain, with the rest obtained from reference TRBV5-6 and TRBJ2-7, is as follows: DAGVTQSPTHLIKTRGQQVTLRCSPKSGHDTVSWYQQALGQGPQFIFQYYEEEERQRGNFPDRFSGHQFPNYSSELNVNALLLGDSALYLCASSFVLSYEQYFGPGTRLTVT.

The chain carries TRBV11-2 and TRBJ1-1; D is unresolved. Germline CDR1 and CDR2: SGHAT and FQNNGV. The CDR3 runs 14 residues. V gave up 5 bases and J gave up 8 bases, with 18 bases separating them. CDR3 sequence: CASSIAQGRTEAFF. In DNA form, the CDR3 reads TGTGCCAGCAGCATAGCTCAAGGGAGGACGGAAGCTTTCTTT.

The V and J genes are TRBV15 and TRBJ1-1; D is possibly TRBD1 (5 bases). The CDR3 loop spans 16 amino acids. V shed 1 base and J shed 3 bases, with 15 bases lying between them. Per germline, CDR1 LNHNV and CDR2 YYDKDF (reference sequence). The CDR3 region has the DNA TGTGCCACCAGCAGAGCCAAGGGTGGGGGGGACACTGAAGCTTTCTTT. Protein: CATSRAKGGGDTEAFF.

As DNA, the CDR3 is TGTGCCAGCAGCCTGGTCCCACTAGCGGGAGGCGGTGAGCAGTTCTTC. Protein sequence: CASSLVPLAGGGEQFF. V is TRBV7-3 and J is TRBJ2-1; 12 positions agree with TRBD2. With 5 bases clipped from V and 9 bases from J, the junction kept 11 bases outside the gene matches. CDR3 length: 16 amino acids. In germline, CDR1 is SGHTA, CDR2 FQGTGA.

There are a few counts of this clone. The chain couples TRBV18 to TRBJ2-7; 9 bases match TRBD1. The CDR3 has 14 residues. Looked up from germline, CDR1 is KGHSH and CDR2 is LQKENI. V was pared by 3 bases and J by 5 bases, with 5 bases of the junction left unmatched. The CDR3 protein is CASSPRDRDHEQYF. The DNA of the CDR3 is TGTGCCAGCTCACCCCGGGACAGGGACCACGAGCAGTACTTC.

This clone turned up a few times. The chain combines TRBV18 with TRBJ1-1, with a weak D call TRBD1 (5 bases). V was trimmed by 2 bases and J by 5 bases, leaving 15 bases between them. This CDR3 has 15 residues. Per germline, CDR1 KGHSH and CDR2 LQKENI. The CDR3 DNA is TGTGCCAGCTCACCAAGGAGGGGCCAGACGACTGAAGCTTTCTTT. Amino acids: CASSPRRGQTTEAFF.

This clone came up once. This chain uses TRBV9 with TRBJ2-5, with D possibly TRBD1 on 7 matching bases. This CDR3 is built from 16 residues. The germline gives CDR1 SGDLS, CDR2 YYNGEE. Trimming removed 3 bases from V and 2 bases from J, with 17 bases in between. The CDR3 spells CASSGGFGGQQETQYF. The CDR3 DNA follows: TGTGCCAGCAGCGGGGGATTCGGGGGACAGCAAGAGACCCAGTACTTC.

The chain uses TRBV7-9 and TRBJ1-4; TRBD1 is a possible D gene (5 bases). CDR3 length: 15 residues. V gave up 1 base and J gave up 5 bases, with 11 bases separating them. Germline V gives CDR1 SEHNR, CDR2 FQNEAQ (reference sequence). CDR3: CASSLERTQNEKLFF. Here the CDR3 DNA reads TGTGCCAGCAGCTTAGAAAGGACACAAAATGAAAAACTGTTTTTT. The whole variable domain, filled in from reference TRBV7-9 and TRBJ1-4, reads DTGVSQNPRHKITKRGQNVTFRCDPISEHNRLYWYRQTLGQGPEFLTYFQNEAQLEKSRLLSDRFSAERPKGSFSTLEIQRTEQGDSAMYLCASSLERTQNEKLFFGSGTQLSVL.